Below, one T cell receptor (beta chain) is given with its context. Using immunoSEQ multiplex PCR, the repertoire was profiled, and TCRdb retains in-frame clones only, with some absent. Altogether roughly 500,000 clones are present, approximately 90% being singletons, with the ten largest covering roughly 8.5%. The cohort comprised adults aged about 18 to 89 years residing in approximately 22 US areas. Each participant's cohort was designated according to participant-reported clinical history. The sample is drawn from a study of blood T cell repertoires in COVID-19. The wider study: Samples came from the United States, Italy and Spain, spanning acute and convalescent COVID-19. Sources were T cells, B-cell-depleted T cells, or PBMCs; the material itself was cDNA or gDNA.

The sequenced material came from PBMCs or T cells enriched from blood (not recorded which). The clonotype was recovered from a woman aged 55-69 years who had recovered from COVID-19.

The CDR3 DNA follows: TGTGCCAGCAGCTTTTGGACAGGGAACGGTTCACCCCTCCACTTT. It translates to CASSFWTGNGSPLHF. This chain uses TRBV11-2 with TRBJ1-6; 8 nucleotides align to TRBD1. V trimming: 3 bases; J trimming: 9 bases; junction bases outside the gene matches: 7. CDR3 length: 15 residues. Germline lookup yields CDR1 SGHAT and CDR2 FQNNGV.